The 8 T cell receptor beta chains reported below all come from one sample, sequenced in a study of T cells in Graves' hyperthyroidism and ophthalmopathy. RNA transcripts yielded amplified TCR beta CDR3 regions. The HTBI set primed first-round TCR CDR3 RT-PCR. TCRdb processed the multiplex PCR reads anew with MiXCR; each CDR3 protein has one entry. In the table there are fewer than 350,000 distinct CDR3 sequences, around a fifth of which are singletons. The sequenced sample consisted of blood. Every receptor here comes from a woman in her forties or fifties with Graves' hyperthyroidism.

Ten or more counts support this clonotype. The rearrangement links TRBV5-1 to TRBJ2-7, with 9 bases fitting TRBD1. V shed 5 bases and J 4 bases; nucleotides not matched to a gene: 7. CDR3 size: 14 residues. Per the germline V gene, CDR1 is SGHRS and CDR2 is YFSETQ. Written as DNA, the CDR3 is TGCGCCAGCAGGTCGGGACAGGGTCAATACGAGCAGTACTTC. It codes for CASRSGQGQYEQYF.

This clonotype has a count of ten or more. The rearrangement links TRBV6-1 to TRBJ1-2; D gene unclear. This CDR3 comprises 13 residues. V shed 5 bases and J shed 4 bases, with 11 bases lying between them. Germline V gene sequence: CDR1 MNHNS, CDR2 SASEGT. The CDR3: CASSPSEGYGYTF. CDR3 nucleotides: TGTGCCAGCAGTCCTTCGGAAGGCTATGGCTACACCTTC.

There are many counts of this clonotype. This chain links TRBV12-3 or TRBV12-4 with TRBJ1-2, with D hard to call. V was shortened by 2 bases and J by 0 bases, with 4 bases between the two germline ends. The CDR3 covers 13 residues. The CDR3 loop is CASSLLANYGYTF. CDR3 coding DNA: TGTGCCAGCAGTTTACTAGCTAACTATGGCTACACCTTC.

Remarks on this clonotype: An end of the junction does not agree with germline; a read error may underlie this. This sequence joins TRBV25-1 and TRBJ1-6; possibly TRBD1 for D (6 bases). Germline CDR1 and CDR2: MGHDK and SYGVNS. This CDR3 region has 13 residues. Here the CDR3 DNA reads TGTGCGAGCAGGGACACCCATAATTCACCCCTCCACTTT. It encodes CASRDTHNSPLHF.

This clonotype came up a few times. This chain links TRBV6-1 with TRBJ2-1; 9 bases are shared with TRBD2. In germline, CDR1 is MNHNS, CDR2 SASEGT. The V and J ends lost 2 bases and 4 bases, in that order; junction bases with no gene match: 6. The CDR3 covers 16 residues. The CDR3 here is CASSERVSGGYNEQFF. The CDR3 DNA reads TGTGCCAGCAGTGAAAGGGTTAGCGGGGGATACAATGAGCAGTTCTTC.

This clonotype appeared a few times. The CDR3 nucleotides read TGTGCCAGTAGTAGAACGTCGGACTCCTACGAGCAGTACTTC. Residues: CASSRTSDSYEQYF. The rearrangement links TRBV19 to TRBJ2-7; D call uncertain. The CDR3 consists of 14 residues. V was pared by 4 bases and J by 0 bases, with 10 bases between. CDR1 is LNHDA and CDR2 is SQIVND in the germline V gene (reference sequence).

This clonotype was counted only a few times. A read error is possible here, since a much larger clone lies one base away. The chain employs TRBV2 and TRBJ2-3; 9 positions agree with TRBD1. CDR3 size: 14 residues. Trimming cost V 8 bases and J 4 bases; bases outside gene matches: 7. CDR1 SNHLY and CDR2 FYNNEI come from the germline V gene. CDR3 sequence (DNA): TGTGCCAGCGGCGAGGACAGGGGTTCAGATACGCAGTATTTT. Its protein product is CASGEDRGSDTQYF.

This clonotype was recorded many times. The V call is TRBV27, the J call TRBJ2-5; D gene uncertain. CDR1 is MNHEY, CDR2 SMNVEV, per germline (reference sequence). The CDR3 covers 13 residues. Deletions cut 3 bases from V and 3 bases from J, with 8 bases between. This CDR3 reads CASSFGWEETQYF. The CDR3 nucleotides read TGTGCCAGCAGTTTTGGGTGGGAAGAGACCCAGTACTTC.